This T cell receptor beta chain was sequenced for a study of OX40 agonist ivuxolimab in advanced cancers. Regarding the study as a whole: CD4+ and CD8+ T cells in blood underwent clonal expansion by week 6 at 0.1 to 3.0 mg/kg.

The assay was immunoSEQ multiplex PCR, and TCRdb's table has in-frame clones only and misses some. The profile shows tens of thousands of clones, around 85% of them singletons. CDR3 length: 19 amino acids. The germline V gene has CDR1 SGHRS and CDR2 YFSETQ. Trimming left V 0 bases short and J 4 bases short, with 25 bases between. A note on this clone: Its cognate antigen is unknown.

J is TRBJ1-2 and V is TRBV5-1; tentative D call: TRBD1 (6 bases). Here the sequenced sample was CD4+ or CD8+ T cells sorted from blood, taken in a trial of the OX40 agonist ivuxolimab. This TCR came from an adult with an advanced solid tumor such as melanoma, head and neck, liver or kidney cancer. The CDR3 DNA follows: TGCGCCAGCAGCTTGGTTGACTTTCGCCGGGACACCCCGTTCTATGGCTACACCTTC. Amino acids: CASSLVDFRRDTPFYGYTF.